Reported below is one T cell receptor (beta chain). The antigen remains undetermined. The CDR3 is 14 amino acids. Germline-derived CDR1 and CDR2 are LGHNA and YNFKEQ. Between the trimmed V and J ends, which lost 3 bases and 2 bases, there was a span of 8 bases. Measured with immunoSEQ multiplex PCR; TCRdb has only the in-frame clones, and not every one. The data show about 680,000 clones, with about 89% seen just once and about 1.5% held by the top ten. This sample stems from a study of Ad26.COV2.S vaccination and SARS-CoV-2 variants. Overall study findings and caveats: For non-spike TCRs, breadth in vaccine recipients resembled that in placebo recipients.

The treatment was: some 20 received Ad26.COV2.S at low or high dose, single or two shots; 5 received placebo; per-sample allocation not given. At day 63 after the first vaccine or placebo injection, samples were drawn. In Boston, an adult donor aged 18-55 years took part. Its platform was an Ad26 vector, and its expressed antigen was Wuhan-strain SARS-CoV-2 spike. The V gene is TRBV4-2, the J gene TRBJ1-3; D may be TRBD1 (5 bases). The sequencing used peripheral blood, collected in a trial of Ad26.COV2.S vaccine versus placebo. This TCR derives from a person aged 18-65 years who received the Ad26.COV2.S COVID-19 vaccine or a placebo. CDR3 protein: CASSQRGAGNTIYF. The DNA of the CDR3 is TGTGCCAGCAGCCAGCGGGGGGCTGGAAACACCATATATTTT.